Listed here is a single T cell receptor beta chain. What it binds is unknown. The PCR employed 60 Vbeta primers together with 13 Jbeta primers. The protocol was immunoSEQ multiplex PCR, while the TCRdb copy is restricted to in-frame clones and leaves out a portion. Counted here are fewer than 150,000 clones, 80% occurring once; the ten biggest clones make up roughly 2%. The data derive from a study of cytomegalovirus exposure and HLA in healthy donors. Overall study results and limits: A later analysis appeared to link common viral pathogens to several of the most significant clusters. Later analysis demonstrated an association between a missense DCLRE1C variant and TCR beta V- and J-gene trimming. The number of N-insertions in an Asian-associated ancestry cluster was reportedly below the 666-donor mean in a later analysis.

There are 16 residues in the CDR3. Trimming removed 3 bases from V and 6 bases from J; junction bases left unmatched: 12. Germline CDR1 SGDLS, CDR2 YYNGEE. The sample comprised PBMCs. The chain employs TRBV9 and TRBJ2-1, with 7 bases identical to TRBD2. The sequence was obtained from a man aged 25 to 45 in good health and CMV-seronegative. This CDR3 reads CASSAPRAGVSNEQFF. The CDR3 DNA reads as TGTGCCAGCAGCGCTCCCCGGGCGGGGGTGAGCAATGAGCAGTTCTTC.